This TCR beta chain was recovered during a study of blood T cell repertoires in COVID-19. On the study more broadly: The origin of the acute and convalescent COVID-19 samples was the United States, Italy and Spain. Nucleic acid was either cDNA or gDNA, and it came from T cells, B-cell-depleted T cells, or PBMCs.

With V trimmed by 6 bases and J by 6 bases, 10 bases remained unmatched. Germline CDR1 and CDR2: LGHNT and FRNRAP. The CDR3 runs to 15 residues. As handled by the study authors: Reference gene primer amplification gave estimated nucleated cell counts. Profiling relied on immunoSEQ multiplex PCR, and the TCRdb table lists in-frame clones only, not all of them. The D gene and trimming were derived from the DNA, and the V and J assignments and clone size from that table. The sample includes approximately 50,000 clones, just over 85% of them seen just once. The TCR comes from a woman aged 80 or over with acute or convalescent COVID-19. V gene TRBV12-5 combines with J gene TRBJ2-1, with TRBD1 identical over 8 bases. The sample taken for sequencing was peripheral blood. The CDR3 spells CASGPRDRGINEQFF. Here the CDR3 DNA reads TGTGCTAGTGGCCCCCGCGACAGGGGAATCAATGAGCAGTTCTTC.